Shown below are 18 T cell receptor beta chains from a single sample sequenced in a study of shared clonotypes between healthy human individuals. Produced via immunoSEQ multiplex PCR; TCRdb's table is partial and in-frame only. The table shows some 700,000 clones, with 90% occurring only once. Sequenced sample: memory CD8+ T cells from PBMCs. This sample's subset: CD45RO+ cells pooled with CCR7-negative TemRA cells. These receptor sequences come from a man aged 18 to 29 in good health. Some clones in this sample may be carry-over from other donors' samples.

For this clone: A read error is likely, as this CDR3 ends without the conserved phenylalanine or tryptophan. The limits of the CDR3 on the DNA are not certain, so only TCRdb's listed CDR3 is given. This chain joins TRBV30 and TRBJ1-1. Germline loops: CDR1 GTSNPN, CDR2 SVGIG (reference sequence). The CDR3 spans 13 residues, counting both ends. CDR3 residues: CAREGFGASNLVI.

The V gene is TRBV14, the J gene TRBJ1-2; D unclear. Germline CDR1 reads SGHDN; CDR2 reads FVKESK. The CDR3 loop spans 13 amino acids. V lost 8 bases to trimming and J lost 2 bases, with 12 bases between them. CDR3 DNA sequence: TGTGCCAGCGGTTCGGGCGGAAACTATGGCTACACCTTC. Translated, it gives CASGSGGNYGYTF.

This chain uses TRBV27 with TRBJ2-1; 8 bases map to TRBD2. Germline V CDR1 and CDR2: MNHEY, SMNVEV (reference sequence). CDR3 length: 16 residues. Trimming at V came to 2 bases and at J to 6 bases, leaving 9 bases not matched to a gene. CDR3 sequence (DNA): TGTGCCAGCAGTTTAGGTCCGGGAGGGCTTCCCAATGAGCAGTTCTTC. Translation gives CASSLGPGGLPNEQFF.

CDR3 region: CASLGGGGSIYEQFF. The CDR3 DNA is TGCGCCAGCCTTGGTGGGGGCGGGAGTATCTATGAGCAGTTCTTC. The chain combines TRBV5-1 with TRBJ2-1, with a possible D match to TRBD2 (7 bases). The CDR3 has 15 amino acids. V lost 7 bases, J lost 8 bases, and 22 bases lay in between. Germline CDR1 reads SGHRS; CDR2 reads YFSETQ.

The chain is built from TRBV6-6 and TRBJ2-1; D may be TRBD2 (6 bases). Trimming took off 8 bases at V and 12 bases at J, with 14 bases between the two ends. The length of the CDR3 is 11 residues. Per the germline V gene, CDR1 is MNHNY and CDR2 is SVGAGI (reference sequence). In DNA form, the CDR3 reads TGTGCCAGCCAAGGAGGGGTACCGCAGTTCTTC. It encodes CASQGGVPQFF.

The CDR3 here is CASSLGARDGQYF. CDR3 coding DNA: TGTGCCAGCAGTTTAGGGGCGAGGGACGGGCAGTACTTC. J is TRBJ2-7 and V is TRBV27, with D perhaps TRBD1 or TRBD2 (5 bases each). Trimming cost V 2 bases and J 9 bases, with 14 bases left between them. The germline V gene encodes CDR1 MNHEY and CDR2 SMNVEV (reference sequence). This CDR3 region has 13 residues.

The chain links TRBV7-9 to TRBJ2-3; D uncertain. This CDR3 spans 16 amino acids. CDR1 is SEHNR, CDR2 FQNEAQ, per germline (reference sequence). Deletions cut 5 bases from V and 4 bases from J, with 19 bases between. The CDR3 reads CASSPTDSIAADTQYF. CDR3 nucleotides: TGTGCCAGCAGCCCGACTGATAGTATCGCGGCAGATACGCAGTATTTT.

J is TRBJ1-4 and V is TRBV27; D remains ambiguous. This CDR3 region has 13 residues. V was clipped by 6 bases and J by 7 bases, with 12 bases between them. The germline V gene has CDR1 MNHEY and CDR2 SMNVEV (reference sequence). The CDR3 sequence: CASRLSSVEKLFF. The CDR3 region has the DNA TGTGCCAGCAGGCTATCTTCGGTTGAAAAACTGTTTTTT.

The chain uses TRBV4-1 and TRBJ2-5; unclear D gene. The germline gives CDR1 MGHRA, CDR2 YSYEKL. V lost 3 bases, J lost 8 bases, and 10 bases lay in between. The CDR3 is made up of 12 amino acids. DNA for the CDR3: TGCGCCAGCAGCCAGGACCCGACCACCCAGTACTTC. It yields the protein CASSQDPTTQYF.

The DNA of the CDR3 is TGTGCCAGCCAACCGAGTCGAGGATATGGCTACACCTTC. This codes for CASQPSRGYGYTF. This chain joins TRBV6-5 and TRBJ1-2; no clear D. The CDR3 covers 13 residues. V was cut by 8 bases and J by 5 bases, with 15 bases left in between. Germline values: CDR1 MNHEY, CDR2 SVGAGI.

The rearrangement uses TRBV7-9 and TRBJ2-7; 7 bases align to TRBD2. The CDR3 spans 14 residues. Germline V gives CDR1 SEHNR, CDR2 FQNEAQ (reference sequence). V dropped 5 bases and J dropped 9; count of bases not matched to a gene: 13. The CDR3 DNA reads TGTGCCAGCAGCCCCCGGGACTACCCTTTAGGGCAGTACTTC. This translates into CASSPRDYPLGQYF.

V and J are TRBV7-3 and TRBJ2-1, with TRBD2 identical over 7 bases. The ends lost 5 bases at V and 7 bases at J; junction bases unmatched: 14. The V gene's germline CDR1 is SGHTA and CDR2 FQGTGA. The length of the CDR3 is 16 residues. The chain's CDR3 is CASSDGLGPAGNEQFF. CDR3 bases: TGTGCCAGCAGCGACGGACTCGGGCCAGCGGGAAATGAGCAGTTCTTC. The whole variable domain, remainder taken from reference TRBV7-3 and TRBJ2-1, is GAGVSQTPSNKVTEKGKYVELRCDPISGHTALYWYRQSLGQGPEFLIYFQGTGAADDSGLPNDRFFAVRPEGSVSTLKIQRTERGDSAVYLCASSDGLGPAGNEQFFGPGTRLTVL.

The chain is built from TRBV28 and TRBJ2-7; D perhaps matches TRBD2 (6 bases). The CDR3 extends over 12 amino acids. V was clipped by 6 bases and J by 0 bases, with 6 bases between them. Germline V gene sequence: CDR1 MDHEN, CDR2 SYDVKM. The CDR3 loop reads CASRRGSYEQYF. DNA of the CDR3: TGTGCCAGCAGGCGGGGCTCCTACGAGCAGTACTTC.

The chain carries TRBV5-4 and TRBJ2-4; D may correspond to TRBD1 or TRBD2 (6 bases each). Between the trimmed V and J ends, which lost 4 bases and 11 bases, there was a span of 19 bases. The CDR3 runs to 14 residues. Looked up from germline, CDR1 is SGHNT and CDR2 is YYREEE (reference sequence). CDR3 DNA sequence: TGTGCCAGCAGCGTTCTGGAGGCAGGGGAGGTTCAGTACTTC. Translation: CASSVLEAGEVQYF.

This clone was detected many times. V is TRBV29-1 and J is TRBJ2-1; 12 bases align to TRBD2. Germline V gene lookup returns CDR1 SQVTM and CDR2 ANQGSEA. Trimming took 7 bases from V and 15 from J; bases not matched to a gene: 16. CDR3 size: 14 residues. The CDR3 DNA follows: TGCAGCGCTGGGGCTAGCGGGAGGGCAGAGGTTCCGTTCTTC. It codes for CSAGASGRAEVPFF.

This CDR3 reads CASSPLTGDYEQYF. The CDR3 DNA reads TGTGCCAGCAGCCCCTTGACAGGAGACTACGAGCAGTACTTC. J is TRBJ2-7 and V is TRBV7-2; tentative D call: TRBD1 (6 bases). V was pared by 5 bases and J by 3 bases, with 14 bases between. The CDR3 has 14 residues. From germline, CDR1 is SGHTA and CDR2 FQGNSA.

The J gene is TRBJ2-1, the V gene TRBV4-3, with 8 nucleotides matching TRBD1. CDR1 is LGHNA, CDR2 YSLEER, per germline. This CDR3 is 14 amino acids long. V lost 3 bases to trimming and J lost 8 bases; unmatched junction nucleotides: 6. CDR3 DNA sequence: TGCGCCAGCAGCCAGGGACAGGTTACGGATGAGCAGTTCTTC. This encodes CASSQGQVTDEQFF.

The CDR3 sequence is CASSLTAGGYQETQYF. The CDR3, as DNA: TGTGCCAGCAGCTTAACGGCGGGAGGCTATCAAGAGACCCAGTACTTC. The V gene is TRBV11-2, the J gene TRBJ2-5; 8 bases match TRBD2. Germline-derived CDR1 and CDR2 are SGHAT and FQNNGV. CDR3 length equals 16 residues. Germline trimming cut 2 bases from V and 2 bases from J; bases unmatched to any gene: 7.